A single sample gave rise to the 28 T cell receptor beta chains below, sequenced in a study of T cells in Graves' hyperthyroidism and ophthalmopathy. TCR beta CDR3 region amplification was performed from RNA transcripts. The HTBI primer set drove a first-round RT-PCR of the TCR CDR3. From the multiplex PCR reads, TCRdb called clonotypes with MiXCR, one entry per CDR3 protein. The sample yields around 620,000 distinct CDR3 sequences, 40% to 55% seen once. Material: peripheral blood or thyroid tissue (not recorded which). The receptors derive from an adult woman with Graves' disease, either hyperthyroidism or ophthalmopathy (not recorded which).

This chain links TRBV11-2 with TRBJ2-5; either TRBD1 or TRBD2 may fit D (5 bases each). This CDR3 has 14 residues. Trimming removed 6 bases from V and 2 bases from J, with 13 bases in between. Germline V lookup: CDR1 SGHAT, CDR2 FQNNGV. Written as DNA, the CDR3 is TGTGCCAGCAGTTTACGAGGGGATCAAGAGACCCAGTACTTC. The encoded protein is CASSLRGDQETQYF.

The J gene is TRBJ1-1, the V gene TRBV29-1; 7 nucleotides match TRBD1. There are 13 residues in the CDR3. V lost 2 bases, J lost 4 bases, and 4 bases stayed unmatched. Germline lookup yields CDR1 SQVTM and CDR2 ANQGSEA. CDR3 sequence reads: CSVEKGASTEAFF. CDR3 DNA sequence: TGCAGCGTTGAAAAGGGGGCGAGCACTGAAGCTTTCTTT.

The chain combines TRBV10-3 with TRBJ2-7, with TRBD2 matching 11 bases. Germline assignment: CDR1 ENHRY and CDR2 SYGVKD. The CDR3 loop spans 13 amino acids. The J segment lost 9 bases and the V segment lost 6 bases, leaving 7 bases of the junction unmatched. CDR3: CAISGTSGEGQYF. The CDR3 nucleotides read TGTGCCATCAGCGGGACTAGCGGAGAGGGGCAGTACTTC.

This clonotype was picked up many times. V usage is TRBV7-9 and J usage is TRBJ1-5; 9 nucleotides line up with TRBD1. This CDR3 has 14 amino acids. Trimming cost V 1 base and J 6 bases; bases outside gene matches: 1. The germline gives CDR1 SEHNR, CDR2 FQNEAQ (reference sequence). The CDR3 DNA sequence: TGTGCCAGCAGCTTAGTGGGACAGGGTCAGCCCCAGCATTTT. Amino acids: CASSLVGQGQPQHF.

This clonotype was counted between two and nine times. The V call is TRBV28, the J call TRBJ1-1, with a possible D match to TRBD1 (6 bases). Germline V CDR1 and CDR2: MDHEN, SYDVKM. Deletions cut 3 bases from V and 4 bases from J, with 12 bases between. The CDR3 extends over 14 amino acids. The CDR3 coding sequence is TGTGCCAGCAGTTTCAGGGGACGGGCCACTGAAGCTTTCTTT. This codes for CASSFRGRATEAFF.

This chain uses TRBV27 with TRBJ1-5, with 7 bases lining up with TRBD1. CDR3 length equals 14 residues. Trimming removed 5 bases from V and 5 bases from J; junction bases left unmatched: 6. Germline V gives CDR1 MNHEY, CDR2 SMNVEV (reference sequence). The CDR3 DNA reads TGTGCCAGCAGTCGAGGGGGCAGGGATCAGCCCCAGCATTTT. It translates to CASSRGGRDQPQHF.

This chain connects TRBV28 to TRBJ2-5; tentatively, D is TRBD1 (6 bases). There are 15 residues in the CDR3. V lost 5 bases and J 2 bases, leaving 15 bases between the germline ends. Germline V gene data show CDR1 as MDHEN and CDR2 as SYDVKM. The CDR3 DNA sequence: TGTGCCAGCAGTATAGACAGGTGGTTACAAGAGACCCAGTACTTC. This encodes CASSIDRWLQETQYF.

The sample holds many counts of this clonotype. The rearrangement links TRBV15 to TRBJ2-5; weak D call: TRBD1 (6 bases). The CDR3 is 14 amino acids. From germline, CDR1 is LNHNV and CDR2 YYDKDF (reference sequence). The V gene lost 7 bases and the J gene lost 2 bases, with 14 bases spanning the gap. This CDR3 reads CATKPGTTQETQYF. Written as DNA, the CDR3 is TGTGCCACCAAACCCGGGACAACTCAAGAGACCCAGTACTTC.

There are many counts of this clonotype. The rearrangement joins TRBV5-8 to TRBJ2-5, with 8 bases fitting TRBD2. With V trimmed by 4 bases and J by 2 bases, 13 bases remained unmatched. The CDR3 is 17 residues long. Germline V lookup: CDR1 SGHTS, CDR2 YDEGEE. For the CDR3, the DNA is TGTGCCAGCAGCCCACTTATCGACCCTAGCGGGCAAGAGACCCAGTACTTC. It specifies CASSPLIDPSGQETQYF.

This chain connects TRBV2 to TRBJ1-2, with 7 bases that match TRBD1. V shed 7 bases, J shed 1 base, and the junction held 9 bases outside the gene matches. Germline V lookup: CDR1 SNHLY, CDR2 FYNNEI. The length of the CDR3 is 15 residues. The CDR3 DNA is TGTGCCAGCATTCTAGGGGACAGCGATAACTATGGCTACACCTTC. It is translated as CASILGDSDNYGYTF.

This clonotype was found a few times. The chain joins TRBV2 to TRBJ1-2; the D gene is possibly TRBD1 (6 bases). Looked up from germline, CDR1 is SNHLY and CDR2 is FYNNEI. This CDR3 spans 13 amino acids. Deletions cut 4 bases from V and 13 bases from J, with 19 bases between. The CDR3 DNA reads TGTGCCAGCAGTGGTTCTTTGGGACATCGCTGCACCTTC. Translating gives CASSGSLGHRCTF.

A few counts support this clonotype. V gene TRBV2 combines with J gene TRBJ1-5; no firm D call. Germline loops: CDR1 SNHLY, CDR2 FYNNEI. V shed 6 bases and J shed 2 bases, with 17 bases lying between them. There are 16 residues in the CDR3. In DNA, the CDR3 is TGTGCCAGCAGCCAAGCCCACCAAAGGGGCAATCAGCCCCAGCATTTT. Its protein product is CASSQAHQRGNQPQHF.

This clonotype was detected many times. The chain has TRBV12-3 or TRBV12-4 and TRBJ1-2, with TRBD1 matching 7 bases. Trimming at V came to 2 bases and at J to 4 bases, leaving 13 bases not matched to a gene. The CDR3 is made up of 17 amino acids. The CDR3 DNA is TGTGCCAGCAGTTTATACGGGGATGGGGGACAGACCTATGGCTACACCTTC. Translated: CASSLYGDGGQTYGYTF.

V and J are TRBV20-1 and TRBJ1-1; 8 nucleotides match TRBD1. Trimming at V came to 3 bases and at J to 7 bases, leaving 10 bases not matched to a gene. CDR1 and CDR2 (germline): DFQATT, SNEGSKA (reference sequence). This CDR3 spans 14 amino acids. DNA of the CDR3: TGCAGTGCTAGCCCCGACAGGGGTACTAATGAAGCTTTCTTT. Its translation: CSASPDRGTNEAFF.

The chain joins TRBV29-1 to TRBJ2-5; 13 bases fit TRBD2. Germline V lookup: CDR1 SQVTM, CDR2 ANQGSEA. This CDR3 comprises 15 residues. The J segment lost 5 bases and the V segment lost 8 bases, leaving 11 bases of the junction unmatched. The chain's CDR3 is CSYLSLAGGLETQYF. In nucleotides, the CDR3 is TGCAGCTACTTATCACTAGCGGGAGGGCTGGAGACCCAGTACTTC.

The chain has TRBV2 and TRBJ2-2; weak D call: TRBD1 (6 bases). CDR1 SNHLY and CDR2 FYNNEI come from the germline V gene. The CDR3 covers 16 residues. The germline V and J ends were trimmed by 7 bases and 2 bases, with 17 bases remaining between them. This CDR3 reads CASTRGTPLNTGELFF. The CDR3 DNA reads TGTGCCAGCACCAGGGGAACACCTCTAAACACCGGGGAGCTGTTTTTT.

The chain has TRBV20-1 and TRBJ2-2, with D perhaps TRBD2 (5 bases). CDR3 length: 15 residues. Per germline, CDR1 DFQATT and CDR2 SNEGSKA (reference sequence). Between the trimmed V and J ends, which lost 7 bases and 7 bases, there was a span of 22 bases. This chain's CDR3 is CSVARGAIKVGELFF. The CDR3 DNA is TGCAGTGTCGCTCGGGGAGCGATAAAGGTCGGGGAGCTGTTTTTT.

The rearrangement links TRBV2 to TRBJ2-5; 7 bases align to TRBD2. Unmatched junction bases numbered 6, after V lost 2 bases and J lost 9 bases. The germline V gene has CDR1 SNHLY and CDR2 FYNNEI. This CDR3 region has 13 residues. In DNA form, the CDR3 reads TGTGCCAGCAGTGAAACCGGGAGGCGGTCCCAGTACTTC. Amino acids: CASSETGRRSQYF. Full variable domain (remainder filled in from reference TRBV2 and TRBJ2-5): EPEVTQTPSHQVTQMGQEVILRCVPISNHLYFYWYRQILGQKVEFLVSFYNNEISEKSEIFDDQFSVERPDGSNFTLKIRSTKLEDSAMYFCASSETGRRSQYFGPGTRLLVL.

The rearrangement uses TRBV29-1 and TRBJ1-2; weak D call: TRBD1 (6 bases). The CDR3 is 13 residues long. Trimming shortened V by 0 bases and J by 10 bases, and 15 bases separated the two germline ends. Germline assignment: CDR1 SQVTM and CDR2 ANQGSEA. The CDR3 DNA follows: TGCAGCGTTGAAGATCTGGACAGAATACACTACACCTTC. Its protein product is CSVEDLDRIHYTF.

This clonotype was observed a handful of times. This rearrangement joins TRBV15 to TRBJ1-5; D gene uncertain. Germline CDR1 is LNHNV and CDR2 is YYDKDF (reference sequence). The CDR3 length is 14 residues. With 1 base removed from V and 0 bases from J, the gap between germline ends came to 4 bases. As DNA, the CDR3 is TGTGCCACCAGCAGAGGAAGTAGCAATCAGCCCCAGCATTTT. Translating gives CATSRGSSNQPQHF.

This clonotype was observed at least ten times. CDR3 nucleotide sequence: TGTGCCAGCATACGGGAGCACGGCGGGGAGCTGTTTTTT. It is translated as CASIREHGGELFF. The chain uses TRBV2 and TRBJ2-2; a possible D gene is TRBD2 (6 bases). With 7 bases removed from V and 7 bases from J, the gap between germline ends came to 13 bases. CDR3 length: 13 amino acids. Germline assignment: CDR1 SNHLY and CDR2 FYNNEI.

This clonotype came up a few times. This chain uses TRBV5-1 with TRBJ1-2; tentative D call: TRBD1 (6 bases). The CDR3 consists of 15 residues. Germline CDR1 is SGHRS and CDR2 is YFSETQ. The V end was cut by 0 bases, the J end by 3 bases, with 12 bases between. CDR3 nucleotide sequence: TGCGCCAGCAGCTTGGCCGGGGGCCGGGACTATGGCTACACCTTC. Its protein product is CASSLAGGRDYGYTF.

Many counts were recorded for this clonotype. The rearrangement links TRBV12-3 or TRBV12-4 to TRBJ1-1; 9 nucleotides align to TRBD1. Unmatched junction bases numbered 9, after V lost 3 bases and J lost 10 bases. The CDR3 loop spans 14 amino acids. CDR3 sequence: CASSFQDRGRGAFF. Here the CDR3 DNA reads TGTGCCAGCAGTTTTCAGGACAGGGGTAGAGGAGCTTTCTTT.

V is TRBV5-1 and J is TRBJ1-3; maybe TRBD1 (6 bases). This CDR3 spans 14 amino acids. Germline V gene data show CDR1 as SGHRS and CDR2 as YFSETQ. The germline V and J ends were trimmed by 4 bases and 3 bases, with 11 bases remaining between them. The CDR3 DNA reads as TGCGCCAGCAGCGTAGGGGGAGTTGGAAACACCATATATTTT. It translates to CASSVGGVGNTIYF.

This clonotype has a handful of counts. The chain employs TRBV7-2 and TRBJ1-5, with D unclear. From germline, CDR1 is SGHTA and CDR2 FQGNSA. The CDR3 contains 15 residues. V gave up 0 bases and J gave up 3 bases, with 9 bases separating them. The CDR3 loop is CASSLAGGHNQPQHF. The CDR3 DNA follows: TGTGCCAGCAGCTTAGCAGGCGGCCACAATCAGCCCCAGCATTTT.

The rearrangement uses TRBV2 and TRBJ1-2; the D gene is possibly TRBD1 (5 bases). Germline CDR1 and CDR2: SNHLY and FYNNEI. CDR3 length: 13 amino acids. Trimming removed 4 bases from V and 6 bases from J, with 12 bases in between. The CDR3 sequence is CASSGMTADGYTF. CDR3 DNA sequence: TGTGCCAGCAGTGGGATGACAGCCGATGGCTACACCTTC.

The rearrangement links TRBV4-1 to TRBJ2-2, with D unclear. The length of the CDR3 is 17 residues. The germline V and J ends were trimmed by 3 bases and 6 bases, with 20 bases remaining between them. CDR1 is MGHRA, CDR2 YSYEKL, per germline. CDR3 DNA sequence: TGCGCCAGCAGCCAGACCGCACACACCGTTAGCCCCGGGGAGCTGTTTTTT. Its translation is CASSQTAHTVSPGELFF.

In its sample, this clonotype was seen many times. This chain links TRBV3-1 with TRBJ1-2; no clear D. The CDR3 length is 14 residues. Per germline, CDR1 LGHDT and CDR2 YNNKEL (reference sequence). The V and J ends lost 5 bases and 0 bases respectively, with 10 bases between them. The CDR3 spells CASSDEATNYGYTF. The DNA for the CDR3 is TGTGCCAGCAGCGATGAAGCGACTAACTATGGCTACACCTTC. Based on the CDR3 plus reference TRBV3-1 and TRBJ1-2, the full variable domain is DTAVSQTPKYLVTQMGNDKSIKCEQNLGHDTMYWYKQDSKKFLKIMFSYNNKELIINETVPNRFSPKSPDKAHLNLHINSLELGDSAVYFCASSDEATNYGYTFGSGTRLTVV.